This T cell receptor beta chain emerged from a study of blood T cell repertoires in COVID-19. Authors' processing steps: The assay estimated nucleated cells by amplifying reference gene primers. Method: immunoSEQ multiplex PCR; TCRdb's copy keeps in-frame clones and lacks some. The DNA was the basis for D and trimming; V, J and clone size are from that table. The sample has approximately 280,000 clones, approximately 86% seen once; the top ten hold approximately 2.4%. The J segment lost 4 bases and the V segment lost 5 bases, leaving 8 bases of the junction unmatched. The CDR3 is 15 amino acids. CDR1 is SGHDN, CDR2 FVKESK, per germline.

The sequenced sample was PBMCs or T cells enriched from blood (not recorded which). The source of this sequence is a woman between 18 and 29 years old who had recovered from COVID-19. The chain employs TRBV14 and TRBJ2-5, with 9 positions matching TRBD1. The CDR3 bases are TGTGCCAGCAGCACCCGGGACAGGGTGGCAGAGACCCAGTACTTC. Translating gives CASSTRDRVAETQYF.